This TCR beta chain was identified during a study of patients and donors after allogeneic stem cell transplantation. TCRdb called the RT-PCR reads again in MiXCR, with one record for every CDR3 protein. Of about 960,000 distinct CDR3 sequences in the sample, over 15% are singletons; the top ten hold roughly 6%. The CDR3 extends over 14 amino acids. J was trimmed by 6 bases and V by 6 bases; bases with no gene match: 10. Germline CDR1 LGHDT, CDR2 YNNKEL (reference sequence). The sequencing input was blood, either unsorted or a sorted T cell fraction (not recorded which). V usage is TRBV3-1 and J usage is TRBJ2-5; 7 bases are shared with TRBD2. This sequence was found in a human donor who was either an allogeneic HSCT recipient or a stem cell or donor lymphocyte infusion donor (not recorded which). It is not recorded whose cells these are; they may come from a transplant donor. Written as DNA, the CDR3 is TGTGCCAGCAGACACTCGAGCGGGATAAAGACCCAGTACTTC. Amino acids: CASRHSSGIKTQYF.